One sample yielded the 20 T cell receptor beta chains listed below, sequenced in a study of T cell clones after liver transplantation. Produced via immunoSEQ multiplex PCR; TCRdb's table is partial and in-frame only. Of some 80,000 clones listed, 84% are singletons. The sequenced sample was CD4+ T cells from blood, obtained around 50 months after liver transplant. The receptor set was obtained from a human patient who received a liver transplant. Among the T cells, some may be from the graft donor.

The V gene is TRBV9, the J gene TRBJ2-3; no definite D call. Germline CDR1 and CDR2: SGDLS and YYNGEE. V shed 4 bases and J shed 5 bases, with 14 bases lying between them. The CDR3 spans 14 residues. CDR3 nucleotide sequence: TGTGCCAGCAGCACCCGTCAGATCGTAGATACGCAGTATTTT. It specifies CASSTRQIVDTQYF.

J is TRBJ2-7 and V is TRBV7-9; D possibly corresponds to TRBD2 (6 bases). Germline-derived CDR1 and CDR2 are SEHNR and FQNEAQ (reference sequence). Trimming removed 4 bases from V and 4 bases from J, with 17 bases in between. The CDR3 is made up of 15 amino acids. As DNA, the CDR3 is TGTGCCAGCAGCTCGCTTAAGGGGAGGCCTTACGAGCAGTACTTC. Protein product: CASSSLKGRPYEQYF.

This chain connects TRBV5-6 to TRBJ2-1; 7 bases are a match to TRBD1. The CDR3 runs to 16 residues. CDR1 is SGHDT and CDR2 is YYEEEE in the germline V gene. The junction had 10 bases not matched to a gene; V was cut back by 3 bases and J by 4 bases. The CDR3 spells CASSWVGTVDYNEQFF. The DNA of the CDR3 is TGTGCCAGCAGCTGGGTTGGGACAGTGGATTACAATGAGCAGTTCTTC.

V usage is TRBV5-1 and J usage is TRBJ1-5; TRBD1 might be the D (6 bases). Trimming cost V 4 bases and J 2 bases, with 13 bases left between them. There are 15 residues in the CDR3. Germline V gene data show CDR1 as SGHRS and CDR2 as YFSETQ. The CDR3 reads CASSLGGAGNQPQHF. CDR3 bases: TGCGCCAGCAGCCTGGGGGGGGCTGGCAATCAGCCCCAGCATTTT.

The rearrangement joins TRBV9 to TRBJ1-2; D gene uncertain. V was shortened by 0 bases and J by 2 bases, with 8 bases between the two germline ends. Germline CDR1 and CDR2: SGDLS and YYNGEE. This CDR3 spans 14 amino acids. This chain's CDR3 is CASSVAEGNYGYTF. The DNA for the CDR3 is TGTGCCAGCAGCGTAGCGGAGGGAAACTATGGCTACACCTTC. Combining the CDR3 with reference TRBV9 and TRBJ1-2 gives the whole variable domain DSGVTQTPKHLITATGQRVTLRCSPRSGDLSVYWYQQSLDQGLQFLIQYYNGEERAKGNILERFSAQQFPDLHSELNLSSLELGDSALYFCASSVAEGNYGYTFGSGTRLTVV.

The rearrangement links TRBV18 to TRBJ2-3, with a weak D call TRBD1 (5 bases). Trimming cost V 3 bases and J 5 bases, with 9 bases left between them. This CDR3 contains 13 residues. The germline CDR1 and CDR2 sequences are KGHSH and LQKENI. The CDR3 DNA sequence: TGTGCCAGCTCACCGGTTAGGGGAGATACGCAGTATTTT. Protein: CASSPVRGDTQYF.

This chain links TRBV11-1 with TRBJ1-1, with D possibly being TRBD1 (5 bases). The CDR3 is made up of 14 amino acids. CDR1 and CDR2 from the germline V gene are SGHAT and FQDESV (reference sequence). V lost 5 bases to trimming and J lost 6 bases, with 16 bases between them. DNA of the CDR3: TGTGCCAGCAGCCTAGATGGGGCCAGACCTGAAGCTTTCTTT. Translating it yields CASSLDGARPEAFF.

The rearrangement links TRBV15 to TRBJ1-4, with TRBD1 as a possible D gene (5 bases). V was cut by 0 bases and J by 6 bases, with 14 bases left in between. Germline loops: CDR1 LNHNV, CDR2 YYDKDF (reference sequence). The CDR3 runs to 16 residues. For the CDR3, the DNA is TGTGCCACCAGCAGAGATTTGGGGGAGGAGGATGAAAAACTGTTTTTT. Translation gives CATSRDLGEEDEKLFF.

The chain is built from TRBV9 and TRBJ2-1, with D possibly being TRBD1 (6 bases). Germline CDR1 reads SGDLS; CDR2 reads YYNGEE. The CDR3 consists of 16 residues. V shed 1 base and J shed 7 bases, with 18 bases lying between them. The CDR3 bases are TGTGCCAGCAGCGTATTTTCCCAGGGGTCTTTTAATGAGCAGTTCTTC. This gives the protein CASSVFSQGSFNEQFF.

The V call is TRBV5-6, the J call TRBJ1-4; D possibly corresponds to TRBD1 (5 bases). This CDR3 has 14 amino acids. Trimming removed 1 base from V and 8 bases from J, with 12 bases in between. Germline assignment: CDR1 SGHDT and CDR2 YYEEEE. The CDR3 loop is CASSLLGRGEKLFF. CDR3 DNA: TGTGCCAGCAGCTTGTTAGGGAGGGGCGAAAAACTGTTTTTT.

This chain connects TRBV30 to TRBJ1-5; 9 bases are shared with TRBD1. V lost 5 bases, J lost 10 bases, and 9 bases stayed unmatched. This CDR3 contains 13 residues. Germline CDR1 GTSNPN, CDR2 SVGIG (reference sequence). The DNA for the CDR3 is TGTGCCTGGGGGACAGGGAGGGAAAGACCCCAGCATTTT. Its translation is CAWGTGRERPQHF.

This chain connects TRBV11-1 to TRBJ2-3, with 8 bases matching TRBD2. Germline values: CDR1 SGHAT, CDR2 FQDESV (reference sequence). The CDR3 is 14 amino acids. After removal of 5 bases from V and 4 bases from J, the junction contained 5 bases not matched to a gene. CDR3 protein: CASSAGGGPDTQYF. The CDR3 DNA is TGTGCCAGCAGCGCCGGGGGGGGTCCAGATACGCAGTATTTT.

The CDR3 reads CASSLAPVEKLFF. The CDR3 nucleotides are TGTGCCAGCAGCTTAGCCCCCGTTGAAAAACTGTTTTTT. This chain joins TRBV7-9 and TRBJ1-4; D ambiguous. The CDR3 length is 13 residues. Germline V lookup: CDR1 SEHNR, CDR2 FQNEAQ (reference sequence). V was pared by 0 bases and J by 7 bases, with 6 bases between.

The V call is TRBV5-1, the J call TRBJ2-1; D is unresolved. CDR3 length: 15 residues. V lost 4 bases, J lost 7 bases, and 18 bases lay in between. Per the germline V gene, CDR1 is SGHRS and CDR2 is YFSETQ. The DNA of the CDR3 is TGCGCCAGCAGCGCCGTCCTGAAGGGTCAAAATGAGCAGTTCTTC. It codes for CASSAVLKGQNEQFF.

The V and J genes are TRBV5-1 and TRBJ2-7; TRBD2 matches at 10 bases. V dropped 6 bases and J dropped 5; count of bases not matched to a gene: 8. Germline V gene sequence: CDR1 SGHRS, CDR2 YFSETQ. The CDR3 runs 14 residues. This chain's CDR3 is CASKSGGAGHEQYF. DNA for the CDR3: TGCGCCAGCAAGAGCGGGGGGGCCGGCCACGAGCAGTACTTC.

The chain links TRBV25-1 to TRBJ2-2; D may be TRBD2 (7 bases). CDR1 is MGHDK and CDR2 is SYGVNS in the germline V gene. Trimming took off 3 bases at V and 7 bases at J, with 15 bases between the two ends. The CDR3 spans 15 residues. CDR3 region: CASSDHAGAYGELFF. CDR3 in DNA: TGTGCCAGCAGTGACCATGCGGGGGCATACGGGGAGCTGTTTTTT.

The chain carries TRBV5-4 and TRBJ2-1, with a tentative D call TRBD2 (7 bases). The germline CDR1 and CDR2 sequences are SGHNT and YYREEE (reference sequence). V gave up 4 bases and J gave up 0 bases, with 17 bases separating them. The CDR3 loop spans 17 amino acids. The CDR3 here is CASSARGGGFSYNEQFF. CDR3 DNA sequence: TGTGCCAGCAGCGCGAGGGGGGGCGGGTTCTCCTACAATGAGCAGTTCTTC.

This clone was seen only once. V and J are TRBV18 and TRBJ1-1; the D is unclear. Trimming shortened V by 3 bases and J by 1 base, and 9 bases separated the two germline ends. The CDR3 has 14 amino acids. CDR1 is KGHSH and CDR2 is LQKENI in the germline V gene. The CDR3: CASSPAPGNTEAFF. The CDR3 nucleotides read TGTGCCAGCTCACCCGCCCCGGGGAACACTGAAGCTTTCTTT.

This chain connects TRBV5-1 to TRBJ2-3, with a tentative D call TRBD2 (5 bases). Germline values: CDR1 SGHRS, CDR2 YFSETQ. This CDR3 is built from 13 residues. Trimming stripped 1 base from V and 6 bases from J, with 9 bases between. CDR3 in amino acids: CASSLYGVDTQYF. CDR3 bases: TGCGCCAGCAGCTTGTACGGGGTTGATACGCAGTATTTT.

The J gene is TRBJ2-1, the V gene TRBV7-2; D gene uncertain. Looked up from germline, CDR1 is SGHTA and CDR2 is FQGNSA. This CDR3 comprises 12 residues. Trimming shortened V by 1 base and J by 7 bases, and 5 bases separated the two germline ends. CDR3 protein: CASSLVGNEQFF. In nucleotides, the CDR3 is TGTGCCAGCAGCTTAGTAGGGAATGAGCAGTTCTTC.